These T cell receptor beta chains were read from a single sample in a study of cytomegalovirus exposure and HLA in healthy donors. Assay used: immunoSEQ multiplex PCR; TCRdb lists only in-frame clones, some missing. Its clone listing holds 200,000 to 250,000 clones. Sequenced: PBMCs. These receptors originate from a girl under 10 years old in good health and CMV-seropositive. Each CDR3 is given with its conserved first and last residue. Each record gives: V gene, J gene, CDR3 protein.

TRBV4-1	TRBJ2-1	CASSQILSGPLGNEQFF
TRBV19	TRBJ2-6	CASSIEGAIANVLTF
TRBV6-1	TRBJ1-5	CASSLEQPQHF
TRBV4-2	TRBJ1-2	CASSQEGDGYTF
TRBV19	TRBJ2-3	CASSWRISRQGASDTQYF
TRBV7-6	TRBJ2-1	CASSLVEASGEQFF
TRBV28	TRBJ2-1	CASRATRTDPTWKQFF
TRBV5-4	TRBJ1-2	CASSSVTGYTF
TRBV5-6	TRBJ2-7	CASSPGLQQSYEQYF
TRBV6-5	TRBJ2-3	CASTEADTQYF
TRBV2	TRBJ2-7	CASSDWPGEYEQYF
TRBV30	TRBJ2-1	CAWSVGLVSYNEQFF
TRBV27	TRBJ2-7	CASRPVRTASSYEQYF
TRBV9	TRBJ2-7	CASSGRDSSYEQYF
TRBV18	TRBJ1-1	CASSPSQGNTEAFF
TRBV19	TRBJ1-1	CASSFSGQSGTEAFF
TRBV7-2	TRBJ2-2	CASIPGRPTGELFF
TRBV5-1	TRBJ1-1	CASRSGVTGNTEAFF
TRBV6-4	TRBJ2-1	CASSDSTGGYNEQFF
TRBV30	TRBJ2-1	CAWSPTVIGSNEQFF
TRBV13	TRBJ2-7	CASSTLGWRDGKTSGTTYEQYF
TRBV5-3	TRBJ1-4	CARSLTGAATNEKLFF
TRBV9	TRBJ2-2	CASSISGSRTGELFF
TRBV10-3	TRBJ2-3	CAISEFFAVPSTDTQYF
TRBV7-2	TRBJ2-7	CASSRSYEQYF
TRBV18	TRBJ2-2	CASSRTEGNTGELFF
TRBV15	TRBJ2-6	CATSRDGLAVYSGANVLTF
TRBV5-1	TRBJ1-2	CASSAGTANYGYTF
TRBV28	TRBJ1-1	CASSPGGASGVTEAFF
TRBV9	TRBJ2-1	CASSLQAGERTHEQFF
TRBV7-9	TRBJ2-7	CASSSGFPYEQYF
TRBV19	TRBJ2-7	CASSQGTGSYEQYF
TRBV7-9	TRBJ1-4	CASSSGQGVKEKLFF
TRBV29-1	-	CSVHIAGGPDSYEQYF
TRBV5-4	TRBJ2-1	CASSPTSANSYNEQFF
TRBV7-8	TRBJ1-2	CASSARQGFYGYTF
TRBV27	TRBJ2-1	CASSLSDRIQYNEQFF
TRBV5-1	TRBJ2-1	CASSSGASGTNEQFF
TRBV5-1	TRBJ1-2	CASSSDRGASNYGYTF
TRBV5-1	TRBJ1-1	CASSLGAPAPTEAFF
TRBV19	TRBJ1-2	CACAGPNYGYTF
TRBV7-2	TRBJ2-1	CASSLVTYNEQFF
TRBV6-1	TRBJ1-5	CASSEISGTGGPQHF
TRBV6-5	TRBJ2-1	CASSSGGFYEQFF
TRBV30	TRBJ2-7	CAWSVDSKYEQYF
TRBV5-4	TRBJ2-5	CASSLATRGTAIQETQYF